This TCR beta chain was identified during a study of blood T cell repertoires in COVID-19 (dated by TCRdb to about 2020). About the study as a whole: The collaborator samples originated in the United States, Italy and Spain and spanned the acute and convalescent phases of COVID-19. Samples came from the ongoing ImmuneRACE study (first 160 participants) plus 1,254 subjects from 6 global collaborators. The repertoires were made available in a free public database intended to serve as a resource for research on the immune response to SARS-CoV-2. Sample metadata almost always included a de-identified subject ID, COVID-19 status, age in years and sex. Where HLA class I and class II types were available, the types were taken from metadata supplied by the sample provider, not from assay-based typing. The prospective study material was composed of cDNA or gDNA derived from T cells, B-cell-depleted T cells, or PBMCs. Deeply sampled blood TCRbeta repertoires from subjects exposed to, actively infected with, or recovered from COVID-19 were included in the dataset.

Findings and caveats that apply to the study as a whole: The quantity of clinical and demographic metadata differed by source and by participant and was supplied without curation.

Remarks on this clone: Its specific antigen is unknown. No base quality information exists; no much larger clone differs at one position.

Collaborating institutions collected whole blood in K2EDTA tubes following their own protocols. For TCRbeta analysis, collaborators shipped samples in one of three forms: frozen whole blood, isolated PBMCs, or DNA extracted from either of those sample types. TCRbeta CDR3 regions were amplified from genomic DNA using the immunoSEQ Assay, a bias-controlled multiplex PCR. On the study's bioinformatics: The number of nucleated cells in each sample was estimated by amplification of reference gene primers within the assay. To quantify the absolute abundance of each unique TCRbeta CDR3 rearrangement, sequence reads were collapsed and filtered. For each sample, productive Simpson clonality was calculated as the square root of Simpson's diversity index across productive rearrangements. The source is immuneACCESS, and TCRdb retained only in-frame sequences with V and J called. Part of the clones is not carried over; for the studies checked, unresolved V genes explain less than half of this, and the remainder is unexplained. D and trimming come from the DNA, and the V and J calls and clone size come from that table. This sample gives fewer than 250,000 clones in total; just under 85% of them show up just once. The leading ten clones occupy more than 6% of the sample.

The sample comprised peripheral blood. The clonotype originates from a woman aged 55-69 years with active or convalescent COVID-19.

The DNA reads as follows: TGTGCCAGCAGGGGTGGGCCGATGAACACTGAAGCTTTCTTT. This codes for CASRGGPMNTEAFF. Here the chain combines TRBV7-2 and TRBJ1-1, with the D gene too uncertain to name. A distance of 11 bases separates the germline ends of V and J, which lose 6 bases and 0 bases respectively. CDR1 SGHTA and CDR2 FQGNSA are derived from the germline V gene. There are 14 amino acids in the CDR3, from cysteine to phenylalanine inclusive. The only DNA kept is the CDR3, 42 bases in frame from the first base.